This TCR beta chain was retrieved from a study of T cells in Graves' hyperthyroidism and ophthalmopathy. The study's findings and limits: A median about 7 months before onset, the model predicted ophthalmopathy. Most thyroid-expanded clonotypes above 0.001 were also found in blood.

RNA transcripts gave rise to amplified TCR beta CDR3 regions. The primer set for the first-round RT-PCR of the TCR CDR3 was HTBI. TCRdb re-derived calls from the multiplex PCR reads in MiXCR, one entry per CDR3 protein. The repertoire has 650,000 to 800,000 distinct CDR3 sequences, 45% of them found once; the top ten carry roughly 7.2%. It was uncontrolled infection, other autoimmune disease, pregnancy or lactation that excluded patients. About this clonotype: Its antigen remains unknown.

Per germline, CDR1 SGHRS and CDR2 YFSETQ. V dropped 1 base and J dropped 3 bases, with 11 bases sitting between them. The CDR3 contains 14 residues. What was sequenced was peripheral blood or thyroid tissue (not recorded which). The chain employs TRBV5-1 and TRBJ2-7; possibly TRBD1 for D (6 bases). This receptor was identified in an adult man with Graves' disease, either hyperthyroidism or ophthalmopathy (not recorded which). The CDR3 DNA reads as TGCGCCAGCAGCTTGTTCAGGGGATTCTACGAGCAGTACTTC. It is translated as CASSLFRGFYEQYF. Complete variable domain (other parts from reference TRBV5-1 and TRBJ2-7): KAGVTQTPRYLIKTRGQQVTLSCSPISGHRSVSWYQQTPGQGLQFLFEYFSETQRNKGNFPGRFSGRQFSNSRSEMNVSTLELGDSALYLCASSLFRGFYEQYFGPGTRLTVT.